This TCR beta chain was sequenced during a study of blood T cell repertoires in COVID-19. Study overall: Collection of acute and convalescent COVID-19 samples took place in the United States, Italy and Spain. T cells, B-cell-depleted T cells, or PBMCs provided the cDNA or gDNA that served as material.

In the authors' methods: It was from reference gene primer amplification that nucleated cell counts were estimated. Produced via immunoSEQ multiplex PCR; TCRdb's table is partial and in-frame only. V, J and clone size are those of that table, while D and trimming were read from the DNA. The data show over 150,000 clones, roughly 84% seen once. V was clipped by 2 bases and J by 4 bases; unmatched bases: 9. CDR3 length: 16 amino acids. The V gene's germline CDR1 is SQVTM and CDR2 ANQGSEA. Sequencing was done on a sample of peripheral blood. The sequence was obtained from a man younger than 30 with active or convalescent COVID-19. The chain combines TRBV29-1 with TRBJ2-3; 10 bases map to TRBD2. DNA for the CDR3: TGCAGCGTTGAAAGGCTAAGCGGGAGGGCCCCAGATACGCAGTATTTT. Translation gives CSVERLSGRAPDTQYF.